This T cell receptor beta chain was identified during a study of cytomegalovirus exposure and HLA in healthy donors. Note on this clone: What it binds is unknown.

Study-level findings and limits: Accurate predictions that matched the HLA-A and HLA-B alleles of most subjects were reportedly made from TCR beta sequences. In an earlier analysis, about 87% or about 30%: the productive usage of most TCR beta V segments. It emerged from a later analysis that several of the most significant clusters appeared to be linked to common viral pathogens.

Trimming cost V 7 bases and J 4 bases; bases outside gene matches: 29. Germline V lookup: CDR1 MNHEY, CDR2 SMNVEV (reference sequence). This CDR3 is 21 amino acids long. The PCR had 60 Vbeta and 13 Jbeta primers. Clones were read by immunoSEQ multiplex PCR, and TCRdb kept only the in-frame ones, dropping some. The sample yields approximately 120,000 clones, 73% seen once. V usage is TRBV27 and J usage is TRBJ2-7, with 9 nucleotides matching TRBD1. This TCR was sampled from a man in his sixties in good health and CMV-seropositive. Sequencing input: PBMCs. In nucleotides, the CDR3 is TGTGCCAGCACCATCATCCCACCGGGACAGGGAACCACCGGGGGATTATACGAGCAGTACTTC. As protein: CASTIIPPGQGTTGGLYEQYF.